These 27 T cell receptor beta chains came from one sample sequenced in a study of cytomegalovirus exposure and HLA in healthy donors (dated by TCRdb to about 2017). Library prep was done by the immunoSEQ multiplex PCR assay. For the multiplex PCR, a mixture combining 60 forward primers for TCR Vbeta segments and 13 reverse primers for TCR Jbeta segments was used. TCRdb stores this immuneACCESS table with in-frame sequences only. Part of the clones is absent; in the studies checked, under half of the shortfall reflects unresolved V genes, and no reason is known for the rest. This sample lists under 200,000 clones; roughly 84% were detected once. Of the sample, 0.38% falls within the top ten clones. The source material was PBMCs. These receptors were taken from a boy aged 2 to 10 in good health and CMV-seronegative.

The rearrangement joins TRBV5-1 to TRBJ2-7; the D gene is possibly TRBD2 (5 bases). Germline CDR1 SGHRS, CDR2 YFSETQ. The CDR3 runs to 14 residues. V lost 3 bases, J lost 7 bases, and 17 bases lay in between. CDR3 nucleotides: TGCGCCAGCAGCTGGACCCGGGGTCTGGAAGAGCAGTACTTC. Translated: CASSWTRGLEEQYF. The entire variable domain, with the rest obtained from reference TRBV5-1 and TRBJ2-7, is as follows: KAGVTQTPRYLIKTRGQQVTLSCSPISGHRSVSWYQQTPGQGLQFLFEYFSETQRNKGNFPGRFSGRQFSNSRSEMNVSTLELGDSALYLCASSWTRGLEEQYFGPGTRLTVT.

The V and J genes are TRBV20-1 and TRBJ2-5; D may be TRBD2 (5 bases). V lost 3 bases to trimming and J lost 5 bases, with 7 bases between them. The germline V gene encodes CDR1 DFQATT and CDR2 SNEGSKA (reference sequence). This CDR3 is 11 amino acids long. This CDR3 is CSASGNETQYF. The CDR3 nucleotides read TGCAGTGCTAGCGGGAATGAGACCCAGTACTTC.

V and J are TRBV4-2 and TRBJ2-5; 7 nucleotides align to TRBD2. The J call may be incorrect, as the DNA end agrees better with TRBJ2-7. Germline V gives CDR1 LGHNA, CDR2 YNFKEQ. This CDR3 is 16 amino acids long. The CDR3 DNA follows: TGTGCCAGCAGCCAAGAGGGTACTAGCGCTAGATACGAGCAGTACTTC. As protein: CASSQEGTSARYEQYF.

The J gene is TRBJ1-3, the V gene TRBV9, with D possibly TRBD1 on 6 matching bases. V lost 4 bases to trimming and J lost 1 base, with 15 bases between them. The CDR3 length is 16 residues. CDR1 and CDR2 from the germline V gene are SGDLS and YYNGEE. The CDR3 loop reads CASSIRDNLSGNTIYF. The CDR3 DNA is TGTGCCAGCAGCATACGGGACAACTTATCTGGAAACACCATATATTTT.

This chain's CDR3 is CASSLVLAGADEQFF. CDR3 DNA sequence: TGTGCCAGCAGCTTAGTCCTAGCGGGAGCCGATGAGCAGTTCTTC. The chain combines TRBV7-8 with TRBJ2-1, with 10 bases lining up with TRBD2. Trimming at V came to 1 base and at J to 8 bases, leaving 5 bases not matched to a gene. Germline CDR1 is SGHVS and CDR2 is FQNEAQ. The CDR3 covers 15 residues.

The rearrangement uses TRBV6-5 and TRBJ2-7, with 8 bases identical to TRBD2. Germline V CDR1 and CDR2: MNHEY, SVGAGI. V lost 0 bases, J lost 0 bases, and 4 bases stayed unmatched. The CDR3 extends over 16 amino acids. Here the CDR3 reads CASSYSVAGSSYEQYF. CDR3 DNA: TGTGCCAGCAGTTACTCCGTAGCGGGGTCCTCCTACGAGCAGTACTTC.

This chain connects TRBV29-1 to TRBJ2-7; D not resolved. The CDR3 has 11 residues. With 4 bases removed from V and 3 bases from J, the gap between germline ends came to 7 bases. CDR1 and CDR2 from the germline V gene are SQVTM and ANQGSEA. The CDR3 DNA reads TGCAGCGTTGGGCAGAACTACGAGCAGTACTTC. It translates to CSVGQNYEQYF.

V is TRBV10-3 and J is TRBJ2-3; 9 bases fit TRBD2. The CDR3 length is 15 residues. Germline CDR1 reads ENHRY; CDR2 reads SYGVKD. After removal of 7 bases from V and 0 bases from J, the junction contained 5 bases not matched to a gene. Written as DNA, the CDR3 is TGTGCCATCACAGCTAGCGGGATTAGCACAGATACGCAGTATTTT. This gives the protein CAITASGISTDTQYF.

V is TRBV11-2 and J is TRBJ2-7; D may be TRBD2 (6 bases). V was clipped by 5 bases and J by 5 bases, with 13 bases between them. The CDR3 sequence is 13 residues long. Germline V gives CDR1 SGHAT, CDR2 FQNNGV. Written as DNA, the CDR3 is TGTGCCAGCAGCCCCAATGGGGGGAACGAGCAGTACTTC. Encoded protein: CASSPNGGNEQYF. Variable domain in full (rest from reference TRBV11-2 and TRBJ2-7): EAGVAQSPRYKIIEKRQSVAFWCNPISGHATLYWYQQILGQGPKLLIQFQNNGVVDDSQLPKDRFSAERLKGVDSTLKIQPAKLEDSAVYLCASSPNGGNEQYFGPGTRLTVT.

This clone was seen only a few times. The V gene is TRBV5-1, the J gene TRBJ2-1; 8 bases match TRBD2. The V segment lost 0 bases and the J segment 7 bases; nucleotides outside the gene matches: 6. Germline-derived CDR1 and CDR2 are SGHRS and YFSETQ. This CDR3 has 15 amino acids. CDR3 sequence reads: CASSLVIGGRNEQFF. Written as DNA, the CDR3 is TGCGCCAGCAGCTTGGTTATAGGCGGGAGGAATGAGCAGTTCTTC. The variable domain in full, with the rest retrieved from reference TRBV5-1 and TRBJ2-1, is KAGVTQTPRYLIKTRGQQVTLSCSPISGHRSVSWYQQTPGQGLQFLFEYFSETQRNKGNFPGRFSGRQFSNSRSEMNVSTLELGDSALYLCASSLVIGGRNEQFFGPGTRLTVL.

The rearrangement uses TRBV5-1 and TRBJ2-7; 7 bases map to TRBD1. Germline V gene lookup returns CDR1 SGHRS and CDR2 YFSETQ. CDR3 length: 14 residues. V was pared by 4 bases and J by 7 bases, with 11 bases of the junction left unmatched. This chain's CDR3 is CASSTRQGHWEQYF. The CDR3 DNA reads TGCGCCAGCAGCACCCGACAGGGCCATTGGGAGCAGTACTTC.

CDR3 sequence reads: CASRGARRNEKLFF. DNA for the CDR3: TGTGCCAGCAGGGGGGCCCGTAGAAATGAAAAACTGTTTTTT. V gene TRBV2 combines with J gene TRBJ1-4; D might be TRBD1 (6 bases). The CDR3 sequence is 14 residues long. Per the germline V gene, CDR1 is SNHLY and CDR2 is FYNNEI. The V end was cut by 6 bases, the J end by 5 bases, with 13 bases between.

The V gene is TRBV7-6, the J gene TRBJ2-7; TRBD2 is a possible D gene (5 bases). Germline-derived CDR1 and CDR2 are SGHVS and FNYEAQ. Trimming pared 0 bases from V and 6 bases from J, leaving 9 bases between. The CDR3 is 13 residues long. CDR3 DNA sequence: TGTGCCAGCAGCTTAGCGCAAGGAGGCGAGCAGTACTTC. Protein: CASSLAQGGEQYF.

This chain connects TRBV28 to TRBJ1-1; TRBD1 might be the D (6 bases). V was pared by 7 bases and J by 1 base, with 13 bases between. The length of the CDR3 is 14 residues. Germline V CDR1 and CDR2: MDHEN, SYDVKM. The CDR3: CASTLRGGNTEAFF. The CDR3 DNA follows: TGTGCCAGCACTCTAAGGGGGGGGAACACTGAAGCTTTCTTT.

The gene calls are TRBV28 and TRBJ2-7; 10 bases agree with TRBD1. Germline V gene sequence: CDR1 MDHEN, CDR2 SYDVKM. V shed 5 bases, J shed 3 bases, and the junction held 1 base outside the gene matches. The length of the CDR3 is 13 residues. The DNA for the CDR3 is TGTGCCAGCAGTGGGACAGGGGTCTACGAGCAGTACTTC. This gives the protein CASSGTGVYEQYF.

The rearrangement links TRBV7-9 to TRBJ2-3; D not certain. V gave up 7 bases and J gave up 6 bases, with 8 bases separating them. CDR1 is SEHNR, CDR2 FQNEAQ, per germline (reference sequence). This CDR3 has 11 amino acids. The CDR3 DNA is TGTGCCAGCACCCGTGGCGATACGCAGTATTTT. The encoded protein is CASTRGDTQYF.

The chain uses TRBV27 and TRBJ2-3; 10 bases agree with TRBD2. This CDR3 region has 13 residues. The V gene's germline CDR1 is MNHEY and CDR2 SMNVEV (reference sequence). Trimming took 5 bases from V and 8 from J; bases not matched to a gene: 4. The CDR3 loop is CASSPIAGGTQYF. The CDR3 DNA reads TGTGCCAGCAGTCCAATAGCGGGAGGTACGCAGTATTTT.

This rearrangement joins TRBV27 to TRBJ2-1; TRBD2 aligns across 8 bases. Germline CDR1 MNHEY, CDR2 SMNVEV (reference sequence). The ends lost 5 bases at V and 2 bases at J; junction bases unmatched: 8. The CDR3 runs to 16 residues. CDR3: CASSPTSGPPYNEQFF. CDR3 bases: TGTGCCAGCAGTCCAACTAGCGGCCCCCCCTACAATGAGCAGTTCTTC.

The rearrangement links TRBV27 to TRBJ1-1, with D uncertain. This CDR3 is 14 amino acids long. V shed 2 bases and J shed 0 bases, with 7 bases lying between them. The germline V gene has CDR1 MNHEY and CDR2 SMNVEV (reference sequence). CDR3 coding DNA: TGTGCCAGCAGTTTACAGGTCATGAACACTGAAGCTTTCTTT. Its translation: CASSLQVMNTEAFF.

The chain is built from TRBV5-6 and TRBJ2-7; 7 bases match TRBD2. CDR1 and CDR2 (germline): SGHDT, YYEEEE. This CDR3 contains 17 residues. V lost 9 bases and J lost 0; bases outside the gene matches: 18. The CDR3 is CATKAGYGVGSSYEQYF. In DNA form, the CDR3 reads TGTGCCACCAAAGCGGGGTACGGGGTCGGAAGCTCCTACGAGCAGTACTTC.

DNA of the CDR3: TGTGCCAGCAGCTTGCAGGGACTAGCGGGATACAATGAGCAGTTCTTC. Residues: CASSLQGLAGYNEQFF. The rearrangement links TRBV5-4 to TRBJ2-1, with TRBD2 matching over 13 bases. CDR3 length: 16 amino acids. The germline V gene has CDR1 SGHNT and CDR2 YYREEE (reference sequence). V gave up 1 base and J gave up 4 bases; unmatched junction bases: 2.

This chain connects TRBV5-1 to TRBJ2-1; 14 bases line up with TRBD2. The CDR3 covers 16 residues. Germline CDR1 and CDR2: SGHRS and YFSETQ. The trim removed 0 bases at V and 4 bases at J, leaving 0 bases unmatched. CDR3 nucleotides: TGCGCCAGCAGCTTGGGGACTAGCGGGAGGTACAATGAGCAGTTCTTC. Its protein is CASSLGTSGRYNEQFF.

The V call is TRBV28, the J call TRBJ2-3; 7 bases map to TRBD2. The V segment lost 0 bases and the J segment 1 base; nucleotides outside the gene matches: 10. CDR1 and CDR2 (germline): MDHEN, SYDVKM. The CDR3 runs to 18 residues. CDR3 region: CASSLWVERGDGTDTQYF. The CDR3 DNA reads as TGTGCCAGCAGTTTATGGGTCGAGCGGGGTGACGGCACAGATACGCAGTATTTT.

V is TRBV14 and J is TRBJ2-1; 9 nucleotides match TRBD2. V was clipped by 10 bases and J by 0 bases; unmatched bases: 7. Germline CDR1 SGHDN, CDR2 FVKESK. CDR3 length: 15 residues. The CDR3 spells CATNPRGGSYNEQFF. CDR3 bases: TGTGCCACCAACCCGCGGGGGGGCTCCTACAATGAGCAGTTCTTC.

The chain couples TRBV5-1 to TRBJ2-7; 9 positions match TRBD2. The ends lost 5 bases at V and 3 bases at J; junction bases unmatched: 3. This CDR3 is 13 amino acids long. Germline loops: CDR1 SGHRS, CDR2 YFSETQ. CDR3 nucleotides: TGCGCCAGCAGTGCTAGCGGGATCTACGAGCAGTACTTC. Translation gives CASSASGIYEQYF.

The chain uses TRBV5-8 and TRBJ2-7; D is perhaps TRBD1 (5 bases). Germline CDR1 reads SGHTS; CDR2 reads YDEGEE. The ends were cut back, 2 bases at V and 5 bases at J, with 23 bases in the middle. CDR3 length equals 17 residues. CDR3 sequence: CASSFPSLQGFKNEQYF. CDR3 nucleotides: TGTGCCAGCAGCTTCCCGTCATTGCAGGGTTTTAAAAACGAGCAGTACTTC.

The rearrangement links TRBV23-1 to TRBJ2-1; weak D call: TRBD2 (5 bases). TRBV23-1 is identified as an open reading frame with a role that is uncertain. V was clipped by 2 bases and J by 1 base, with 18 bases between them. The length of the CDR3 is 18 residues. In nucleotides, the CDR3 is TGCGCCAGCAGTCAAGATTTTGAGGGAAAGGGATCCTACAATGAGCAGTTCTTC. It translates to CASSQDFEGKGSYNEQFF.